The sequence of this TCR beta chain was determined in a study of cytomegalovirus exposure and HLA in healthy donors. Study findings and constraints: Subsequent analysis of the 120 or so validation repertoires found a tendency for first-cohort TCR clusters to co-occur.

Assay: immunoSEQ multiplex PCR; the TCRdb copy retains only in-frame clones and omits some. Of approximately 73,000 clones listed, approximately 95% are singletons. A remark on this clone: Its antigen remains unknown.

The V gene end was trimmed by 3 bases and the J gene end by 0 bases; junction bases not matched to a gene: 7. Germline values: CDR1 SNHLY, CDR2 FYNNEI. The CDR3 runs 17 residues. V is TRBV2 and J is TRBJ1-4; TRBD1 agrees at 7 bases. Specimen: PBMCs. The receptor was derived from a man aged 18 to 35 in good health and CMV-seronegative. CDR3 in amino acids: CASSDPQGVATNEKLFF. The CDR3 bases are TGTGCCAGCAGTGACCCTCAGGGGGTAGCAACTAATGAAAAACTGTTTTTT.